This TCR beta chain came from a study of cytomegalovirus exposure and HLA in healthy donors. The germline V gene has CDR1 KGHSH and CDR2 LQKENI. The CDR3 length is 15 residues. V lost 2 bases and J 0 bases, leaving 8 bases between the germline ends. PCR employed 60 Vbeta and 13 Jbeta primers. The data were produced by immunoSEQ multiplex PCR, yet TCRdb's version contains in-frame clones alone and is incomplete. The table has 85,000 to 110,000 clones, roughly 80% seen once. The source is a man between 45 and 60 years old in good health and CMV-seropositive. The chain has TRBV18 and TRBJ1-3; TRBD1 might be the D (5 bases). Sequenced material: PBMCs. CDR3 in DNA: TGTGCCAGCTCACCAAAGACAGCCTCTGGAAACACCATATATTTT. Translating it yields CASSPKTASGNTIYF.